What follows are 3 T cell receptor beta chains derived from one specimen sequenced in a study of CD8+ T cells in alopecia areata. Investigators isolated RNA and reverse transcribed it into cDNA to act as the sequencing template. Data came from immunoSEQ multiplex PCR; TCRdb stores just in-frame clones and leaves some out. The data list under 350,000 clones, none observed once; about 1.2% falls to the top ten. It was with CD4, CD8alpha, NKG2D, NKG2ACE and other markers that pooled cutaneous lymph node cells were sorted. The sample comprised CD4+ T cells sorted from a lymph node. The receptor set was obtained from a C3H/HeJ mouse with alopecia areata. These mice share the MHC haplotype H2-k.

About this clone: Mouse names are used for the genes. Read sequence stops 3 residues before the CDR3 end, and the germline J gene provides the missing end. This chain connects TRBV5 to TRBJ1-6; D remains unclear. TRBJ1-6 is an ORF, with its function uncertain. The CDR3 length is 13 residues. Germline CDR1 reads LGHNA; CDR2 reads YNLKQL (reference sequence). Trimming shortened V by 4 bases and J by 7 bases, and 8 bases separated the two germline ends. Partial CDR3 DNA: TGTGCCAGCAGCCCATCAAGGAATTCGCCC. Its protein is CASSPSRNSP. The complete CDR3 reads CASSPSRNSPLYF.

This clone was counted only a few times. These gene names are mouse names. Sequencing ends 4 residues short of the CDR3 end; the germline J gene provides the rest. This same CDR3 is encoded by further DNA sequences in the sample. The chain recombines TRBV19 with TRBJ2-5; TRBD2 aligns across 10 bases. Germline V lookup: CDR1 FNHDT, CDR2 SITEND (reference sequence). The CDR3 is 16 amino acids. V lost 2 bases, J lost 0 bases, and 3 bases stayed unmatched. The sequenced part of the CDR3 DNA is TGTGCCAGCAGTATCCGACTGGGGGGAAACCAAGAC. It specifies CASSIRLGGNQD. In full, the CDR3 is CASSIRLGGNQDTQYF.

The sample holds a few counts of this clone. Genes here carry mouse names. The read terminates 4 residues before the CDR3 end, so the remaining end is supplied by the germline J gene. V is TRBV17 and J is TRBJ2-7; a possible D gene is TRBD2 (7 bases). The CDR3 covers 13 residues. The germline gives CDR1 MNHDT, CDR2 YYDKIL. The CDR3 DNA, read in part, is TGTGCTAGCAGTCCACGGGGGGCGGAT. Residues: CASSPRGAD. The full-length CDR3 reads as CASSPRGADEQYF. The variable domain in full, with the rest retrieved from reference TRBV17 and TRBJ2-7, is DTTVKQNPRYKLARVGKPVNLICSQTMNHDTMYWYQKKPNQAPKLLLFYYDKILNREADTFEKFQSSRPNNSFCSLYIGSAGLEYSAMYLCASSPRGADEQYFGPGTRLTVL.